The rows below give T cell receptor beta chains drawn from one sample of a study of blood T cell repertoires in COVID-19. Assay used: immunoSEQ multiplex PCR; TCRdb lists only in-frame clones, some missing. The table has roughly 250,000 clones, approximately 80% seen once; the top ten hold over 2.5%. Sequences were obtained from peripheral blood. These receptors came from a woman aged 55-69 years with active or convalescent COVID-19. The CDR3 runs from the conserved cysteine through the conserved F or W. Fields, in order: V gene, CDR3 protein.

TRBV19 | CASSAFRGAGGPIYYNEQFF
TRBV7-8 | CASSLARGNEQYF
TRBV4-1 | CASSQDPGSTNEKLFF
TRBV4-3 | CASSQYQRLGGEKLFF
TRBV7-3 | CASSSGQGAHGELFF
TRBV29-1 | CSVGGSNYGYTF
TRBV18 | CASSPENLNTGELFF
TRBV6-1 | CASTDSPIYEQYF
TRBV11-2 | CASSPFRTASYEQYF
TRBV5-4 | CASSLEETQYF
TRBV7-3 | CASSLGAYRSYNEQFF
TRBV3-1/TRBV3-2 | CASSQTHYRGRGNNSPLHF
TRBV28 | CASGRRVDTF
TRBV30 | CAWSVWTGEQPQHF
TRBV7-2 | CASSATGSNQPQHF
TRBV6-5 | CASRPRQHSNQPQHF
TRBV11-2 | CASRPTGAPNYGYTF
TRBV12-5 | CASGSVTGYNSPLHF
TRBV12-5 | CALLGVLPLHGYTF
TRBV7-2 | CASSLYEDTEAFF
TRBV19 | CASSATVWTEAFF
TRBV3-1/TRBV3-2 | CASSPWTGGVEKLFF
TRBV14 | CASSQVDRGWEQYF
TRBV30 | CAWRVDRGEKLFF
TRBV7-8 | CASSLLGGNYGYTF
TRBV19 | CASSIGVAGQPLHF
TRBV28 | CASSLRQRYNQPQHF
TRBV18 | CASSPPDSNTEAFF
TRBV5-1 | CASSLTSGGPGTYNEQFF